This TCR beta chain stems from a study of T cell responses to AZD1222 COVID-19 vaccine. Overall study findings and caveats: Donors, mostly white British, included more females; clonal diversity was possibly underestimated. A rise in Spike-specific TCR breadth and depth followed two AZD1222 doses. Researchers report vaccine-associated CD4 TCRs spanning spike, with dominance at 160-218 and 743-854.

The study pooled second doses at about 4 or about 12 weeks. On this clone: Antigen: not known.

Trimming took 1 base from V and 4 from J; bases not matched to a gene: 12. The germline gives CDR1 LGHDT, CDR2 YNNKEL (reference sequence). The CDR3 is 18 amino acids. Method: immunoSEQ multiplex PCR; TCRdb's copy keeps in-frame clones and lacks some. Of more than 150,000 clones detected, 90% appear once; the ten largest clones hold about 1.6%. The gene calls are TRBV3-1 (or the pseudogene TRBV3-2) and TRBJ1-3, with 8 bases fitting TRBD1. This TCR came from an adult who received the AZD1222 COVID-19 vaccine. This specimen consisted of peripheral blood, obtained 28 days after the second AZD1222 dose. The CDR3 region is CASSQGSPWDRTGNTIYF. As DNA, the CDR3 is TGTGCCAGCAGCCAAGGGAGCCCATGGGACAGGACCGGAAACACCATATATTTT.